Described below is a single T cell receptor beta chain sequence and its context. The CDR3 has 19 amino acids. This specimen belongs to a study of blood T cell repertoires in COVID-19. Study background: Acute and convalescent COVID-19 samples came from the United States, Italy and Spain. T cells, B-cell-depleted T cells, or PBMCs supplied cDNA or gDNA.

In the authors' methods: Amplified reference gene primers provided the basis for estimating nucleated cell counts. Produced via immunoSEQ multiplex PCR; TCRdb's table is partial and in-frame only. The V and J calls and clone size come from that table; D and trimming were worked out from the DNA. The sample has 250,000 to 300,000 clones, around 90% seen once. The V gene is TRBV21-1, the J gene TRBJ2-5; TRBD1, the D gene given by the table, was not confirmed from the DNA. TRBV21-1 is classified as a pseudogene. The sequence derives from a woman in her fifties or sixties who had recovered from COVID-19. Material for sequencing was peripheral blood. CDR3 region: CASSKEGGMTGDLQETQYF. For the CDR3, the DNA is TGTGCCAGCAGCAAAGAAGGTGGTATGACAGGGGATCTCCAAGAGACCCAGTACTTC.